This T cell receptor (beta chain) was identified during a study of blood T cells in healthy people across ages. Whole-study results and caveats: When one million T cells were used, diversity estimates were thought to be underestimates. Lack of knowledge of donor CMV status possibly confounded expanded clonotype changes.

Looked up from germline, CDR1 is SGHRS and CDR2 is YFSETQ. V gave up 0 bases and J gave up 7 bases, with 10 bases separating them. CDR3 length: 13 residues. Through a sample-barcoded 5' primer and a J-beta primer mix, a second PCR was run for roughly 6 to 12 cycles. Each cDNA molecule was tagged by a template-switch adaptor with 12 random nucleotides. TCRdb reprocessed the 5' RACE reads with MiXCR, giving one entry per CDR3 protein. Counted here are 650,000 to 800,000 distinct CDR3 sequences, roughly 44% occurring once; the ten biggest clones make up roughly 19%. With regard to this clonotype: Its antigen is not identified.

The genes are TRBV5-1 and TRBJ2-5; D is undetermined. The receptor comes from a man aged 60 to 69 in good health. Sequences were obtained from blood. In nucleotides, the CDR3 is TGCGCCAGCAGCTTGGCCGGTGAGCGGACCCAGTACTTC. This encodes CASSLAGERTQYF.